This T cell receptor beta chain originates from a study of T-cell memory formation after mild COVID-19. Study results and limitations: Pre-infection memory harbored some responding clones, suggesting cross-reactive memory joined.

With 4 bases removed from V and 1 base from J, the gap between germline ends came to 11 bases. CDR1 and CDR2 from the germline V gene are MGHRA and YSYEKL. The CDR3 is 15 residues long. There are a few counts of this clonotype. What it binds is unknown. TCRdb re-derived calls from the 5' RACE reads in MiXCR, one entry per CDR3 protein. The top ten clones hold around 43% of a sample with fewer than 110,000 distinct CDR3 sequences, roughly 14% of them seen once. The chain is built from TRBV4-1 and TRBJ1-5; D is possibly TRBD1 (6 bases). The sequence derives from a man younger than 30 who had mild COVID-19 (a few samples of this study predate the infection). Cell type and time point are not known. Sequencing was carried out using PBMCs or a T cell subset sorted from them (not recorded which). The CDR3: CASSPRGVSNQPQHF. CDR3 coding DNA: TGCGCCAGCAGCCCGAGGGGGGTCAGCAATCAGCCCCAGCATTTT.